A selection of T cell receptor beta chains follows, all from one sample in a study of Graves' ophthalmopathy and Graves' hyperthyroidism. TCRdb fed the multiplex PCR reads into MiXCR, producing one record per CDR3 protein. The sample includes about 380,000 distinct CDR3 sequences, 15% of them seen just once. Sequencing input: peripheral blood. Every receptor here comes from a woman between 18 and 29 years old with stable Graves' hyperthyroidism. The CDR3 runs from the conserved cysteine through the conserved F or W. A D gene is named only where the DNA matches it firmly. Clone size is stated in some rows and not others, as once, few, many or a class when expanded.

14	TRBJ1-2	many	-	TRBV6-5	CASRGAGANYGYTF	TGTGCCAGCCGAGGTGCGGGGGCAAACTATGGCTACACCTTC
15	TRBJ1-6	few	TRBD1	TRBV3-1	CASSPGGASVLSLHF	TGTGCCAGCAGCCCAGGGGGGGCATCGGTTTTGTCCCTCCACTTT
15	TRBJ2-7	-	-	TRBV5-1	CASTLTGTSEAEQHF	TGCGCCAGCACCCTAACCGGGACCTCTGAAGCCGAGCAGCACTTC
12	TRBJ1-1	many	-	TRBV11-2	CASSQPGTEAFF	TGTGCCAGCAGCCAACCGGGGACAGAAGCTTTCTTT
13	TRBJ2-7	many	-	TRBV2	CASSDQGYHEQYF	TGTGCCAGCAGTGATCAGGGGTACCACGAGCAGTACTTC
11	TRBJ1-1	many	-	TRBV12-3/TRBV12-4	CASSEKFGAFF	TGTGCCAGCAGTGAGAAGTTTGGAGCTTTCTTT
16	TRBJ1-6	few	-	TRBV27	CASSLSWTLRGSPLHF	TGTGCCAGCAGTTTATCTTGGACCCTGAGGGGTTCACCCCTCCACTTT
15	TRBJ2-5	many	-	TRBV7-3	CASSLTVGRGETQYF	TGTGCCAGCAGCTTAACAGTAGGCAGGGGAGAGACCCAGTACTTC
13	TRBJ1-2	many	TRBD1	TRBV6-5	CASSSTGWYGYTF	TGTGCCAGCAGCTCGACAGGGTGGTACGGCTACACCTTC
12	TRBJ1-2	many	-	TRBV2	CASSVALHGYTF	TGTGCCAGCAGTGTCGCCCTCCATGGCTACACCTTC
15	TRBJ1-3	many	-	TRBV12-3/TRBV12-4	CASTHPGNPGNTIYF	TGTGCCAGCACCCATCCAGGAAACCCTGGAAACACCATATATTTT
14	TRBJ2-5	many	TRBD2	TRBV20-1	CSALVAGGDETQYF	TGCAGTGCCCTAGTAGCGGGGGGCGATGAGACCCAGTACTTC
14	TRBJ1-5	many	TRBD1	TRBV2	CASSRDSVNQPQHF	TGTGCCAGCAGTCGGGACAGCGTCAATCAGCCCCAGCATTTT
16	TRBJ2-5	many	-	TRBV12-3/TRBV12-4	CASSYRATAVGETQYF	TGTGCCAGCAGTTACAGGGCCACTGCGGTAGGAGAGACCCAGTACTTC
15	TRBJ1-1	-	-	TRBV6-1	CASRSHQVRFTEAFF	TGTGCCAGCAGATCACACCAGGTTCGTTTCACTGAAGCTTTCTTT
13	TRBJ1-1	many	-	TRBV12-3/TRBV12-4	CASSLRGNTEAFF	TGTGCCAGCAGTTTAAGGGGGAACACTGAAGCTTTCTTT